What follows are 9 T cell receptor beta chains derived from one specimen sequenced in a study of identical twins. TCRdb analysed the 5' RACE reads with MiXCR anew, one entry per CDR3 protein. This table holds about 220,000 distinct CDR3 sequences, around a tenth found once. Sequencing input: memory (CD45RO+) T cells sorted from blood. These receptors were obtained from a woman between 18 and 29 years old in good health.

The V gene is TRBV18, the J gene TRBJ2-7; 9 nucleotides align to TRBD2. Trimming at V came to 2 bases and at J to 1 base, leaving 6 bases not matched to a gene. The CDR3 is made up of 16 amino acids. CDR1 is KGHSH, CDR2 LQKENI, per germline. The CDR3 protein is CASSPLAGDRSYEQYF. The CDR3 DNA is TGTGCCAGCTCACCATTAGCGGGGGACAGATCCTACGAGCAGTACTTC. Full variable domain (rest looked up from reference TRBV18 and TRBJ2-7): NAGVMQNPRHLVRRRGQEARLRCSPMKGHSHVYWYRQLPEEGLKFMVYLQKENIIDESGMPKERFSAEFPKEGPSILRIQQVVRGDSAAYFCASSPLAGDRSYEQYFGPGTRLTVT.

V gene TRBV3-1 combines with J gene TRBJ1-5; D remains unclear. The CDR3 has 15 amino acids. Trimming shortened V by 1 base and J by 6 bases, and 13 bases separated the two germline ends. CDR1 and CDR2 (germline): LGHDT, YNNKEL (reference sequence). CDR3: CASSQGSWGTQPQHF. CDR3 in DNA: TGTGCCAGCAGCCAAGGGTCGTGGGGTACTCAGCCCCAGCATTTT.

This clonotype was seen only once. An end of the junction does not agree with germline; a read error may underlie this. The chain couples TRBV7-9 to TRBJ2-7, with TRBD1 matching over 8 bases. Germline V gene data show CDR1 as SEHNR and CDR2 as FQNEAQ (reference sequence). The CDR3 length is 12 residues. The CDR3 nucleotides are TGTGTCAGCAGCCTCCACGGGACAGGTCTCAACTTC. It is translated as CVSSLHGTGLNF. The variable domain in full, with the rest retrieved from reference TRBV7-9 and TRBJ2-7, is DTGVSQNPRHKITKRGQNVTFRCDPISEHNRLYWYRQTLGQGPEFLTYFQNEAQLEKSRLLSDRFSAERPKGSFSTLEIQRTEQGDSAMYLCVSSLHGTGLNFGPGTRLTVT.

This clonotype was seen a few times. This chain connects TRBV7-9 to TRBJ1-2, with D possibly matching TRBD1 (6 bases). Germline V gives CDR1 SEHNR, CDR2 FQNEAQ (reference sequence). Deletions cut 1 base from V and 4 bases from J, with 19 bases between. The CDR3 covers 17 residues. CDR3 bases: TGTGCCAGCAGCTTAGAACAGGACAGTCTCCTTGGCTATGGCTACACCTTC. Translated: CASSLEQDSLLGYGYTF.

Only a few counts were recorded for this clonotype. V and J are TRBV20-1 and TRBJ2-1; TRBD2 matches 16 bases. V was clipped by 6 bases and J by 4 bases; unmatched bases: 9. This CDR3 region has 17 residues. CDR1 and CDR2 from the germline V gene are DFQATT and SNEGSKA (reference sequence). CDR3 in DNA: TGCAGTGCCATAGTGGGACTAGCGGGAGGGCCTTACAATGAGCAGTTCTTC. Translation gives CSAIVGLAGGPYNEQFF.

The J gene is TRBJ2-3, the V gene TRBV7-3; 7 bases line up with TRBD1. From germline, CDR1 is SGHTA and CDR2 FQGTGA. The CDR3 has 15 residues. V lost 2 bases, J lost 1 base, and 3 bases stayed unmatched. CDR3 bases: TGTGCCAGCAGCTTACAAGGGGGCGGCACAGATACGCAGTATTTT. Amino acids: CASSLQGGGTDTQYF.

This clonotype was recorded many times. V usage is TRBV12-3 or TRBV12-4 and J usage is TRBJ2-5, with 7 nucleotides matching TRBD1. CDR3 length: 14 amino acids. With 5 bases clipped from V and 5 bases from J, the junction kept 8 bases outside the gene matches. Written as DNA, the CDR3 is TGTGCCAGCAGTCGGAGACAGGGAGTGGAGACCCAGTACTTC. Translating gives CASSRRQGVETQYF.

The gene calls are TRBV6-2 or TRBV6-3 and TRBJ2-6; weak D call: TRBD1 (5 bases). Germline values: CDR1 MNHEY, CDR2 SVGEGT. The CDR3 contains 18 residues. V was cut by 4 bases and J by 0 bases, with 16 bases left in between. CDR3 in DNA: TGTGCCAGCAGTTCCCAAGGGGCCTCACTCTCTGGGGCCAACGTCCTGACTTTC. Translating it yields CASSSQGASLSGANVLTF.

In its sample, this clonotype was seen many times. V is TRBV5-5 and J is TRBJ2-3; D call uncertain. This CDR3 is built from 15 residues. Trimming shortened V by 4 bases and J by 3 bases, and 15 bases separated the two germline ends. Germline V CDR1 and CDR2: SGHKS, YYEKEE (reference sequence). Written as DNA, the CDR3 is TGTGCCAGCAGCCCAGCACCAGGCCTGACAGATACGCAGTATTTT. Translating it yields CASSPAPGLTDTQYF. Full variable domain (rest looked up from reference TRBV5-5 and TRBJ2-3): DAGVTQSPTHLIKTRGQQVTLRCSPISGHKSVSWYQQVLGQGPQFIFQYYEKEERGRGNFPDRFSARQFPNYSSELNVNALLLGDSALYLCASSPAPGLTDTQYFGPGTRLTVL.